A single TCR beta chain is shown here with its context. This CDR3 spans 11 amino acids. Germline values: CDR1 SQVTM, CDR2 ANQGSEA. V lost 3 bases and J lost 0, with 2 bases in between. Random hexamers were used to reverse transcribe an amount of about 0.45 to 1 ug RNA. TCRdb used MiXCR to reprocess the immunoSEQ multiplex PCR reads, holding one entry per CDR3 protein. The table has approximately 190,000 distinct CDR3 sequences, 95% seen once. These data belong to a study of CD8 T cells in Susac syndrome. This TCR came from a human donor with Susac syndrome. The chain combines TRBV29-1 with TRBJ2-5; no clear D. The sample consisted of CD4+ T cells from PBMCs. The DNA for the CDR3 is TGCAGCGTTGAGAACCAAGAGACCCAGTACTTC. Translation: CSVENQETQYF.